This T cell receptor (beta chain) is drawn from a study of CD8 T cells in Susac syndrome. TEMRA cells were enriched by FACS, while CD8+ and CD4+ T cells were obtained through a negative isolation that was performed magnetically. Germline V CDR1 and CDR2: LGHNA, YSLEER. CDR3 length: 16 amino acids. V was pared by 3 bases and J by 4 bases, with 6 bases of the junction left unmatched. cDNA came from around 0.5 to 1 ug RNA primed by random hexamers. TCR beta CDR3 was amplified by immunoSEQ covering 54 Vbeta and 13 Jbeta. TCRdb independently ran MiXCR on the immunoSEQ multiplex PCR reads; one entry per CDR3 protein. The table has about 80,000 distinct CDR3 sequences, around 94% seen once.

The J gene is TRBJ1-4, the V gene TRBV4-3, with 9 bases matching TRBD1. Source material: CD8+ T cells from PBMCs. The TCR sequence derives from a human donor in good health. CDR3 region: CASSQAGTGSNEKLFF. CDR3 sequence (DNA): TGCGCCAGCAGCCAGGCCGGGACAGGGAGTAATGAAAAACTGTTTTTT.